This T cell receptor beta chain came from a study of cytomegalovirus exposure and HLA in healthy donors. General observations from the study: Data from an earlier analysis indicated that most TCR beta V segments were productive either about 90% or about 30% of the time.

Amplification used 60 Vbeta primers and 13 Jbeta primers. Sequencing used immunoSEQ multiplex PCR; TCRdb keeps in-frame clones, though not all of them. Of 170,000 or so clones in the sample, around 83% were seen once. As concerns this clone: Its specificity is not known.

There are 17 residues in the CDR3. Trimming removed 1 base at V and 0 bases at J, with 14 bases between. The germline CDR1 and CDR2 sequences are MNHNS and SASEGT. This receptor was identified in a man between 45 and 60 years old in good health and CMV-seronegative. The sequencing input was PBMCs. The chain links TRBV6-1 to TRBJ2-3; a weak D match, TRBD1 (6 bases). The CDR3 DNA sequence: TGTGCCAGCAGTGAAGTCACAGGGCGAGGGAGCACAGATACGCAGTATTTT. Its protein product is CASSEVTGRGSTDTQYF.